This is a list of T cell receptor beta chains from one sample in a study of cytomegalovirus exposure and HLA in healthy donors. Repertoires were generated with immunoSEQ multiplex PCR, while TCRdb's copy carries only in-frame clones and drops some. The table shows approximately 160,000 clones, with about 76% occurring only once. The sequenced sample was PBMCs. These receptor sequences come from a woman between 40 and 55 years old in good health and CMV-seropositive. Both conserved end residues are part of each CDR3. Fields, in order: V gene, J gene, clone size, D gene, CDR3 DNA, CDR3 protein. A D gene is named only where the DNA matches it firmly. Clone size is given for some rows only: seen once, a few or many times, or a class if the clone is expanded.

>TRBV29-1|TRBJ2-7|-|-
TGCAGCGTCGGACAGAAGTTATCCTACGAGCAGTACTTC
CSVGQKLSYEQYF
>TRBV5-8|TRBJ2-1|-|TRBD2
TGTGCCAGCAGCTTGGGCGGGGGGGCATATGAGCAGTTCTTC
CASSLGGGAYEQFF
>TRBV5-4|TRBJ1-6|-|-
TGTGCCAGCAGATCCGGGGGTCTGGCTAATTCACCCCTCCACTTT
CASRSGGLANSPLHF
>TRBV7-9|TRBJ2-3|-|-
TGTGCCAGCAGCTTATGGCGGGGCACAGATACGCAGTATTTT
CASSLWRGTDTQYF
>TRBV6-6|TRBJ2-2|few|-
TGTGCCAGCAGTTACTCGAGCGAGAACACCGGGGAGCTGTTTTTT
CASSYSSENTGELFF
>TRBV5-5|TRBJ2-7|-|TRBD1
TGTGCCAGCAGTTTAGTCCCGGGACAGGCCGAGCAGTACTTC
CASSLVPGQAEQYF
>TRBV19|TRBJ1-4|few|-
TGTGCCAGTCGACTCTCGAGGGAGGAAAAACTGTTTTTT
CASRLSREEKLFF
>TRBV6-1|TRBJ1-2|-|-
TGTGCCGGCGGCAAAGTAGCAAACTATGGCTACACCTTC
CAGGKVANYGYTF
>TRBV7-2|TRBJ2-1|-|-
TGTGCCAGCAGCCGTTACGCCGGCTCCTACAATGAGCAGTTCTTC
CASSRYAGSYNEQFF
>TRBV7-2|TRBJ2-7|-|TRBD2
TGTGCCAGCAGCAAAGACACTAGCGGGGCTTACGAGCAGTACTTC
CASSKDTSGAYEQYF
>TRBV6-5|TRBJ1-2|-|-
TGTGCCAGCAGTTACTCGCCCGGCTATGGCTACACCTTC
CASSYSPGYGYTF
>TRBV2|TRBJ1-1|-|TRBD1
TGTGCCAGCAGGACGGACAGGAGTGGAACTGAAGCTTTCTTT
CASRTDRSGTEAFF
>TRBV20-1|TRBJ2-3|few|-
TGCAGTGCTAGTGAGGATACGCAGTATTTT
CSASEDTQYF
>TRBV20-1|TRBJ1-1|few|-
TGCAGTGCTAGACAGGATGAAGCTTTCTTT
CSARQDEAFF
>TRBV5-1|TRBJ2-3|once|TRBD1
TGCGCCAGCAGCTTAGGGGACAGGGGGCAAACAGATACGCAGTATTTT
CASSLGDRGQTDTQYF
>TRBV10-3|TRBJ2-5|-|TRBD2
TGTGCCATCAGTCGTAGCGGGTCAGAGACCCAGTACTTC
CAISRSGSETQYF
>TRBV15|TRBJ2-7|-|-
TGTGCCACCAGCATAAACAGTGCCGAGCAGTACTTC
CATSINSAEQYF
>TRBV5-1|TRBJ2-2|-|-
TGCGCCAGCAGCTTGGTCGGCGGTACCGGGGAGCTGTTTTTT
CASSLVGGTGELFF
>TRBV27|TRBJ1-6|-|TRBD1
TGTGCCAGCAGGCCCGTCGGACAGGTCTATAATTCACCCCTCCACTTT
CASRPVGQVYNSPLHF
>TRBV19|TRBJ1-2|once|-
TGTGCCAGTAATTCGGGTACTGAGGGCTACACCTTC
CASNSGTEGYTF
>TRBV28|TRBJ1-6|many|-
TGTGCCAGCAGTCCGCGGGGTAGCTCCTATAATTCACCCCTCCACTTT
CASSPRGSSYNSPLHF
>TRBV7-2|TRBJ2-7|-|TRBD1
TGTGCCAGCAGCTTAGCCGGGACAGGGTACGAGCAGTACTTC
CASSLAGTGYEQYF
>TRBV7-9|TRBJ2-3|-|TRBD2
TGTGCCAGCAGCTTAGCTAGCGGGACGATAGATACGCAGTATTTT
CASSLASGTIDTQYF
>TRBV18|TRBJ1-6|-|-
TGTGCCAGCTCACCACCGGGCAGGGAGGGTTCACCCCTCCACTTT
CASSPPGREGSPLHF
>TRBV19|TRBJ1-3|-|-
TGTGCCAGTAGTATAGGCGGCTCTGGAAACACCATATATTTT
CASSIGGSGNTIYF
>TRBV25-1|TRBJ1-2|-|-
TGTGCCAGCACATACAGGGATAACTATGGCTACACCTTC
CASTYRDNYGYTF
>TRBV18|TRBJ1-5|-|-
TGTGCCAGCTCACCAGGGCTATCCTATCAGCCCCAGCATTTT
CASSPGLSYQPQHF
>TRBV28|TRBJ1-5|-|TRBD1
TGTGCCAGCAACCCATGGGGACAGGGTTTGCCACTTCAGCCCCAGCATTTT
CASNPWGQGLPLQPQHF
>TRBV6-1|TRBJ2-3|-|TRBD2
TGTGCCAGCAGTGAAGGAATGAAAGCGGGGATAAGCACAGATACGCAGTATTTT
CASSEGMKAGISTDTQYF
>TRBV9|TRBJ2-3|-|TRBD2
TGTGCCAGCAGCGTAGCTACGGCTAGCGGGGTTCAGGGGGTAACGCAGTATTTT
CASSVATASGVQGVTQYF
>TRBV4-2|TRBJ2-5|-|TRBD1
TGTGCCAGCAGCCTCACAGGGGGCGGGGGCCAAGAGACCCAGTACTTC
CASSLTGGGGQETQYF
>TRBV9|TRBJ1-4|-|TRBD1
TGTGCCAGCAGCGTAAACAGGGGCGGGGAAAAACTGTTTTTT
CASSVNRGGEKLFF
>TRBV11-2|TRBJ2-3|-|-
TGTGCCAGCAGCTTAGTACGGTGGGGCACGCAGTATTTT
CASSLVRWGTQYF
>TRBV28|TRBJ2-3|-|TRBD2
TGTGCCAGCAGTTTAGGGCTAGCGGGGAGTACGCAGTATTTT
CASSLGLAGSTQYF
>TRBV27|TRBJ2-1|-|-
TGTGCCAGCAGTTCAGGGACTCCAGACCTCAATGAGCAGTTCTTC
CASSSGTPDLNEQFF
>TRBV5-1|TRBJ1-1|-|TRBD1
TGCGCCAGCAGCTTTGGGACAGGTGTATCTTGGGCTTTCTTT
CASSFGTGVSWAFF
>TRBV5-8|TRBJ2-5|-|-
TGTGCCAGCAGCTTGGACCTACAAGAGACCCAGTACTTC
CASSLDLQETQYF
>TRBV9|TRBJ2-4|-|TRBD1
TGTGCCAGCAGCGTAGATGGGACAGGGTCCGCATGGAACATTCAGTACTTC
CASSVDGTGSAWNIQYF
>TRBV27|TRBJ1-1|-|TRBD1
TGTGCCAGCAGACCTGACAGGGGGAAGGAAACTGAAGCTTTCTTT
CASRPDRGKETEAFF
>TRBV7-2|TRBJ1-1|-|-
TGTGCCAGCAGCCTACAGGGTAGTGGGGTAACTTTCTTT
CASSLQGSGVTFF
>TRBV6-5|TRBJ2-7|-|TRBD1
TGTGCCAGCAGTTACTCGGGGACAGGGACCTACGAGCAGTACTTC
CASSYSGTGTYEQYF
>TRBV9|TRBJ1-2|-|TRBD1
TGTGCCAGCAGCTTCCGGGACAGGTATTATGGCTACACCTTC
CASSFRDRYYGYTF
>TRBV28|TRBJ1-2|few|-
TGTGCCAGCATTAGAGGAGGGTTTAACTATGGCTACACCTTC
CASIRGGFNYGYTF
>TRBV11-2|TRBJ2-1|-|TRBD2
TGTGCCAGCAGTCGATCCGGACTAGCGGGGGGGCGCTCCTACAATGAGCAGTTCTTC
CASSRSGLAGGRSYNEQFF
>TRBV19|TRBJ2-5|-|-
TGTGCCACCCGACTGCGCGGGGGCGGTGAGACCCAGTACTTC
CATRLRGGGETQYF
>TRBV4-3|TRBJ2-2|-|-
TGCGCCAGCAGCCAAAGGAGGGGGCCCGGGGAGCTGTTTTTT
CASSQRRGPGELFF
>TRBV10-2|TRBJ2-7|few|-
TGCGCCAGCAGTGAGTCCTGGGGCCCCTACGAGCAGTACTTC
CASSESWGPYEQYF
>TRBV4-2|TRBJ1-6|-|-
TGTGCCAGCAGCCAAGATCGGAGCCGCGGGAGTTCACCCCTCCACTTT
CASSQDRSRGSSPLHF
>TRBV9|TRBJ1-2|-|TRBD1
TGTGCCAGCAGCGTAGCCCCGACAGGGAACTATGGCTACACCTTC
CASSVAPTGNYGYTF
>TRBV7-2|TRBJ2-2|-|TRBD1
TGTGCCAGCAGCTTCGACAGGGGCCCCGCCGGGGAGCTGTTTTTT
CASSFDRGPAGELFF